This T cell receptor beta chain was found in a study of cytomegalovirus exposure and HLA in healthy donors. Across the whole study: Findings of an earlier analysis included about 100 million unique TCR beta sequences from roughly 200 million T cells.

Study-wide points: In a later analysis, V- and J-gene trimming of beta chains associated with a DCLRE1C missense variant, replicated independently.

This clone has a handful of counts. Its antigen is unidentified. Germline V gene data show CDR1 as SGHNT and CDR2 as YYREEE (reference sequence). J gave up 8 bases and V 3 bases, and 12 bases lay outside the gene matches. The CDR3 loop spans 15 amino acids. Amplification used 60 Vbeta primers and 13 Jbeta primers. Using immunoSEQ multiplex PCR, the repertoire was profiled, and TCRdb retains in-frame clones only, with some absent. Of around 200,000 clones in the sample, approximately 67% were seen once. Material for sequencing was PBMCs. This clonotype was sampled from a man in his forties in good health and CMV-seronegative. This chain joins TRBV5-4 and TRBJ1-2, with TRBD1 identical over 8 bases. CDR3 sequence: CASSWTGNSARGYTF. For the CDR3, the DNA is TGTGCCAGCAGCTGGACAGGGAACTCCGCCAGAGGCTACACCTTC.